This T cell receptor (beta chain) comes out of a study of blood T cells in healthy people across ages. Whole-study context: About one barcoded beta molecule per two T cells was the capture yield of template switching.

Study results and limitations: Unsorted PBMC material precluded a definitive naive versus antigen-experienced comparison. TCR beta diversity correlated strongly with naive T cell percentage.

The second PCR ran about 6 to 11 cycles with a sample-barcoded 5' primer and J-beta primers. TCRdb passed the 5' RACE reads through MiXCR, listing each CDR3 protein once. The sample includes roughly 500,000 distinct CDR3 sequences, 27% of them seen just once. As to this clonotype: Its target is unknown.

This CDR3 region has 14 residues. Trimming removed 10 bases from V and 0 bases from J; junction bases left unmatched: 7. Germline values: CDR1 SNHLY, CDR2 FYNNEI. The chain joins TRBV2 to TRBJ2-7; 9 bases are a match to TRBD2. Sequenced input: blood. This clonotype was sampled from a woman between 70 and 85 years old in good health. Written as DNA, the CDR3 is TGTGCCACCCGACTAGCGGAAAGCTCCTACGAGCAGTACTTC. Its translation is CATRLAESSYEQYF. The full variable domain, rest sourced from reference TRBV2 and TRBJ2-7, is EPEVTQTPSHQVTQMGQEVILRCVPISNHLYFYWYRQILGQKVEFLVSFYNNEISEKSEIFDDQFSVERPDGSNFTLKIRSTKLEDSAMYFCATRLAESSYEQYFGPGTRLTVT.